This passage covers 27 T cell receptor beta chains from one sample sequenced in a study of CD8 T cells in Susac syndrome. An amount of RNA that ranged from 0.5 to 1 ug was reverse transcribed with random hexamers. TCRdb re-called the immunoSEQ multiplex PCR reads with MiXCR, one entry per CDR3 protein. The sample lists some 190,000 distinct CDR3 sequences, approximately 94% seen once, with approximately 0.088% in the top ten. Sequenced sample: CD4+ T cells from PBMCs. These receptors were obtained from a human donor with multiple sclerosis.

This clonotype has a handful of counts. V gene TRBV29-1 combines with J gene TRBJ1-6; 10 nucleotides agree with TRBD1. With V trimmed by 5 bases and J by 7 bases, 2 bases remained unmatched. The CDR3 extends over 13 amino acids. Germline CDR1 is SQVTM and CDR2 is ANQGSEA. CDR3 bases: TGCAGCGTTAGGGACAGGGGAAATTCACCCCTCCACTTT. It encodes CSVRDRGNSPLHF.

This chain joins TRBV6-6 and TRBJ2-1, with no clear D. CDR1 is MNHNY and CDR2 is SVGAGI in the germline V gene (reference sequence). The length of the CDR3 is 15 residues. Trimming cost V 0 bases and J 6 bases, with 12 bases left between them. The CDR3 DNA follows: TGTGCCAGCAGTTACTCCTTTGCCCAGATCAATGAGCAGTTCTTC. Translated, it gives CASSYSFAQINEQFF.

This clonotype was detected a few times. The chain combines TRBV9 with TRBJ2-7; unclear D gene. The V end was cut by 0 bases, the J end by 3 bases, with 10 bases between. The germline V gene has CDR1 SGDLS and CDR2 YYNGEE. The CDR3 has 14 amino acids. The DNA for the CDR3 is TGTGCCAGCAGCGTAGCCCCCAGTGGCTACGAGCAGTACTTC. Protein product: CASSVAPSGYEQYF.

The chain employs TRBV19 and TRBJ1-5; D is ambiguous. Per germline, CDR1 LNHDA and CDR2 SQIVND (reference sequence). Trimming left V 9 bases short and J 0 bases short, with 15 bases between. The length of the CDR3 is 15 residues. CDR3 region: CASRRPGLSNQPQHF. The CDR3, as DNA: TGTGCCAGCCGTCGTCCCGGCCTTAGCAATCAGCCCCAGCATTTT.

The chain joins TRBV3-1 to TRBJ1-2, with TRBD1 matching 7 bases. The CDR3 is made up of 13 amino acids. The trim removed 6 bases at V and 6 bases at J, leaving 7 bases unmatched. The germline CDR1 and CDR2 sequences are LGHDT and YNNKEL (reference sequence). The DNA of the CDR3 is TGTGCCAGCAGGCCGACAGGGAGGAATGGCTACACCTTC. Amino acids: CASRPTGRNGYTF.

This chain joins TRBV6-1 and TRBJ1-2, with 9 bases identical to TRBD1. The J segment lost 2 bases and the V segment lost 6 bases, leaving 10 bases of the junction unmatched. CDR3 length equals 16 residues. Per germline, CDR1 MNHNS and CDR2 SASEGT. This CDR3 is CASRSTSTGGNYGYTF. For the CDR3, the DNA is TGTGCCAGCAGATCCACCTCGACAGGGGGGAACTATGGCTACACCTTC.

This clonotype has only one observation. J is TRBJ1-4 and V is TRBV28; D is ambiguous. The CDR3 has 14 amino acids. Germline-derived CDR1 and CDR2 are MDHEN and SYDVKM. Trimming cost V 1 base and J 4 bases, with 7 bases left between them. CDR3 residues: CASSLSDGNEKLFF. The CDR3 DNA follows: TGTGCCAGCAGTTTATCGGACGGTAATGAAAAACTGTTTTTT. The complete variable domain, with remaining parts taken from reference TRBV28 and TRBJ1-4, reads DVKVTQSSRYLVKRTGEKVFLECVQDMDHENMFWYRQDPGLGLRLIYFSYDVKMKEKGDIPEGYSVSREKKERFSLILESASTNQTSMYLCASSLSDGNEKLFFGSGTQLSVL.

The CDR3 spells CSARSGGWGDTQYF. CDR3 bases: TGCAGTGCTAGATCCGGGGGTTGGGGAGATACGCAGTATTTT. This rearrangement joins TRBV20-1 to TRBJ2-3, with D possibly matching TRBD2 (6 bases). Germline CDR1 reads DFQATT; CDR2 reads SNEGSKA (reference sequence). Trimming removed 2 bases at V and 5 bases at J, with 14 bases between. The CDR3 is 14 residues long.

J is TRBJ2-5 and V is TRBV20-1; D is ambiguous. Germline V gene sequence: CDR1 DFQATT, CDR2 SNEGSKA (reference sequence). The CDR3 runs to 12 residues. V shed 0 bases and J shed 5 bases, with 7 bases lying between them. Written as DNA, the CDR3 is TGCAGTGCTAGAGATCAAGGGGAGACCCAGTACTTC. Residues: CSARDQGETQYF.

In this sample, this clonotype turned up a few times. The chain recombines TRBV29-1 with TRBJ2-7; 12 bases are shared with TRBD2. CDR3 length: 12 residues. Losses at the gene ends were 6 bases for V and 4 bases for J; bases not matched to a gene: 1. Germline V gene lookup returns CDR1 SQVTM and CDR2 ANQGSEA. The CDR3 here is CSVTSGGYEQYF. CDR3 nucleotide sequence: TGCAGCGTCACTAGCGGGGGGTACGAGCAGTACTTC.

The chain couples TRBV20-1 to TRBJ2-5; D ambiguous. This CDR3 region has 13 residues. CDR1 and CDR2 from the germline V gene are DFQATT and SNEGSKA (reference sequence). The V end was cut by 5 bases, the J end by 1 base, with 11 bases between. CDR3: CSADIQLQETQYF. The CDR3 DNA is TGCAGTGCTGACATCCAACTCCAAGAGACCCAGTACTTC.

This clonotype has only a few counts. The chain has TRBV12-3 or TRBV12-4 and TRBJ2-6; D gene ambiguous. This CDR3 is 13 amino acids long. The ends were cut back, 8 bases at V and 0 bases at J, with 5 bases in the middle. The CDR3 DNA reads TGTGCCAGCTCGACCTCTGGGGCCAACGTCCTGACTTTC. It encodes CASSTSGANVLTF.

The chain combines TRBV27 with TRBJ2-1; TRBD2 matches at 12 bases. After removal of 3 bases from V and 7 bases from J, the junction contained 4 bases not matched to a gene. Per the germline V gene, CDR1 is MNHEY and CDR2 is SMNVEV (reference sequence). This CDR3 is built from 15 residues. CDR3 nucleotide sequence: TGTGCCAGCAGTTTCCTGACTAGCGGGGGTAATGAGCAGTTCTTC. Translating gives CASSFLTSGGNEQFF.

The DNA of the CDR3 is TGTGCCTGGAGCCCAAATTGGGGGGAACGGAAGAACACCGGGGAGCTGTTTTTT. It is translated as CAWSPNWGERKNTGELFF. The V gene is TRBV30, the J gene TRBJ2-2, with D perhaps matching TRBD2 (6 bases). The germline gives CDR1 GTSNPN, CDR2 SVGIG (reference sequence). The CDR3 has 18 amino acids. V lost 3 bases and J 1 base, leaving 21 bases between the germline ends.

The chain combines TRBV20-1 with TRBJ2-4, with 9 bases that match TRBD2. The CDR3 runs 16 residues. Trimming cost V 2 bases and J 0 bases; bases outside gene matches: 5. Germline CDR1 DFQATT, CDR2 SNEGSKA (reference sequence). In nucleotides, the CDR3 is TGCAGTGCTAGACTAGCGGGGACCCTAGCCAAAAACATTCAGTACTTC. Its translation is CSARLAGTLAKNIQYF.

V is TRBV12-3 or TRBV12-4 and J is TRBJ2-7; 7 bases line up with TRBD1. The junction had 6 bases not matched to a gene; V was cut back by 2 bases and J by 2 bases. CDR3 length equals 15 residues. The chain's CDR3 is CASSLTGDRPYEQYF. DNA for the CDR3: TGTGCCAGCAGTTTAACAGGGGATCGACCCTACGAGCAGTACTTC.

In its sample, this clonotype was seen once. The V call is TRBV30, the J call TRBJ1-2, with 8 nucleotides matching TRBD1. Losses at the gene ends were 3 bases for V and 7 bases for J; bases not matched to a gene: 19. From germline, CDR1 is GTSNPN and CDR2 SVGIG (reference sequence). The CDR3 sequence is 17 residues long. The CDR3 reads CAWRYYTQGASDGGYTF. The CDR3 DNA follows: TGTGCCTGGAGATATTACACCCAGGGGGCCTCCGACGGTGGCTACACCTTC.

In this sample, this clonotype turned up once. The rearrangement uses TRBV27 and TRBJ2-4, with TRBD1 matching 8 bases. The CDR3 totals 14 residues. Germline CDR1 is MNHEY and CDR2 is SMNVEV (reference sequence). J gave up 12 bases and V 8 bases, and 15 bases lay outside the gene matches. The CDR3 DNA sequence: TGTGCCAGCTCGCGGGACAGGTACATTGGGTCTCAGTACTTC. Translating gives CASSRDRYIGSQYF.

This chain's CDR3 is CASSPRTVGTGANVLTF. The CDR3 coding sequence is TGTGCCAGCAGCCCCCGGACAGTGGGCACTGGGGCCAACGTCCTGACTTTC. The chain couples TRBV7-3 to TRBJ2-6; a weak D match, TRBD1 (6 bases). The germline CDR1 and CDR2 sequences are SGHTA and FQGTGA. V was cut by 5 bases and J by 2 bases, with 16 bases left in between. The CDR3 length is 17 residues.

The J gene is TRBJ2-1, the V gene TRBV13; 13 bases agree with TRBD2. The length of the CDR3 is 16 residues. V trimming: 4 bases; J trimming: 7 bases; junction bases outside the gene matches: 7. The V gene's germline CDR1 is PRHDT and CDR2 FYEKMQ (reference sequence). The DNA for the CDR3 is TGTGCCAGCAGCTCTCGGACTAGCGGGGGCCTAAATGAGCAGTTCTTC. It specifies CASSSRTSGGLNEQFF.

CDR3 region: CSASGSSYEQYF. As DNA, the CDR3 is TGCAGCGCTAGCGGGAGCTCCTACGAGCAGTACTTC. J is TRBJ2-7 and V is TRBV29-1, with 10 bases that match TRBD2. Trimming removed 7 bases from V and 0 bases from J; junction bases left unmatched: 0. CDR1 and CDR2 from the germline V gene are SQVTM and ANQGSEA. The CDR3 runs 12 residues.

This chain links TRBV29-1 with TRBJ2-1; possibly TRBD2 for D (6 bases). Per germline, CDR1 SQVTM and CDR2 ANQGSEA. There are 15 residues in the CDR3. V dropped 6 bases and J dropped 0 bases, with 15 bases sitting between them. The chain's CDR3 is CSVRVVGGSYNEQFF. DNA for the CDR3: TGCAGCGTCCGGGTGGTGGGGGGCTCCTACAATGAGCAGTTCTTC.

The chain has TRBV20-1 and TRBJ2-4; D is ambiguous. The V gene's germline CDR1 is DFQATT and CDR2 SNEGSKA (reference sequence). The CDR3 has 11 amino acids. V was cut by 5 bases and J by 8 bases, with 10 bases left in between. CDR3 sequence: CSALLGDIQYF. The DNA of the CDR3 is TGCAGTGCTCTGTTGGGCGACATTCAGTACTTC.

The rearrangement uses TRBV30 and TRBJ2-4, with 8 bases matching TRBD1. The V segment lost 0 bases and the J segment 9 bases; nucleotides outside the gene matches: 1. Germline V CDR1 and CDR2: GTSNPN, SVGIG (reference sequence). The CDR3 loop spans 12 amino acids. CDR3 sequence: CAWSVRGRIQYF. The CDR3 bases are TGTGCCTGGAGTGTCAGGGGGCGCATTCAGTACTTC.

This clonotype was found once. V and J are TRBV18 and TRBJ1-2; 7 bases map to TRBD1. V trimming: 3 bases; J trimming: 4 bases; junction bases outside the gene matches: 5. Germline V gene lookup returns CDR1 KGHSH and CDR2 LQKENI. The CDR3 length is 14 residues. This CDR3 reads CASSPQGQPYGYTF. The CDR3 DNA reads as TGTGCCAGCTCACCTCAGGGACAGCCCTATGGCTACACCTTC.

V usage is TRBV7-2 and J usage is TRBJ2-5; possibly TRBD2 for D (6 bases). Trimming pared 5 bases from V and 0 bases from J, leaving 16 bases between. The CDR3 contains 16 residues. Germline V lookup: CDR1 SGHTA, CDR2 FQGNSA. CDR3 nucleotide sequence: TGTGCCAGCAGCGTCCGGGACTCACCAAACCAAGAGACCCAGTACTTC. Translated, it gives CASSVRDSPNQETQYF.

The gene calls are TRBV3-1 and TRBJ2-7; D unresolved. The V and J ends lost 5 bases and 0 bases respectively, with 5 bases between them. The CDR3 is made up of 12 amino acids. In germline, CDR1 is LGHDT, CDR2 YNNKEL (reference sequence). This CDR3 is CASSVSSYEQYF. CDR3 DNA: TGTGCCAGCAGCGTCTCCTCCTACGAGCAGTACTTC.